The rows below give T cell receptor beta chains drawn from one sample of a study of blood T cell repertoires in COVID-19. The repertoire was sequenced with immunoSEQ multiplex PCR; TCRdb's copy has only in-frame clones and lacks some. Counted here are a few hundred thousand clones, less than 90% occurring once; the ten biggest clones make up 2.5% to 3%. The sample consisted of PBMCs or T cells enriched from blood (not recorded which). The receptors derive from a woman in her 30s who had recovered from COVID-19. Each CDR3 is given with its conserved first and last residue. The order of the fields is clone size, V gene, D gene, J gene, CDR3 protein, CDR3 DNA. The D gene is left open where the match is weak. Not all rows give a size; the values are once, few, many and, for expanded clones, a class.

clone_size: few; v_call: TRBV27; d_call: TRBD1; j_call: TRBJ2-5; cdr3_aa: CASSLSRQGAGETQYF; cdr3_nt: TGTGCCAGCAGTTTAAGTAGACAGGGGGCGGGGGAGACCCAGTACTTC
clone_size: .; v_call: TRBV2; d_call: TRBD2; j_call: TRBJ2-3; cdr3_aa: CASSEGSGGGLRPLDTQYF; cdr3_nt: TGTGCCAGCAGTGAAGGTAGCGGGGGGGGCCTGCGGCCCTTAGATACGCAGTATTTT
clone_size: .; v_call: TRBV27; d_call: .; j_call: TRBJ1-2; cdr3_aa: CASSLGGGFYGYTF; cdr3_nt: TGTGCCAGCAGTTTAGGTGGCGGATTCTATGGCTACACCTTC
clone_size: .; v_call: TRBV7-9; d_call: TRBD1; j_call: TRBJ1-4; cdr3_aa: CASSQDREGEKLFF; cdr3_nt: TGTGCCAGCAGCCAGGACAGGGAGGGTGAAAAACTGTTTTTT
clone_size: few; v_call: TRBV19; d_call: .; j_call: TRBJ1-2; cdr3_aa: CASSILEGWHGYTF; cdr3_nt: TGTGCCAGTAGTATTTTGGAGGGCTGGCATGGCTACACCTTC
clone_size: .; v_call: TRBV19; d_call: .; j_call: TRBJ1-5; cdr3_aa: CASTPAGGYSNQPQHF; cdr3_nt: TGTGCCAGTACCCCAGCGGGGGGCTATAGCAATCAGCCCCAGCATTTT
clone_size: .; v_call: TRBV15; d_call: TRBD1; j_call: TRBJ2-2; cdr3_aa: CATSRYFSTGDSGELFF; cdr3_nt: TGTGCCACCAGCAGATATTTCAGCACAGGGGATTCCGGGGAGCTGTTTTTT
clone_size: once; v_call: TRBV3-1/TRBV3-2; d_call: .; j_call: TRBJ2-2; cdr3_aa: CASSQSVVNTGELFF; cdr3_nt: TGTGCCAGCAGCCAAAGTGTAGTCAACACCGGGGAGCTGTTTTTT
clone_size: once; v_call: TRBV6-2/TRBV6-3; d_call: TRBD1; j_call: TRBJ1-4; cdr3_aa: CASSYGTGGGNEKLFF; cdr3_nt: TGTGCCAGCAGTTACGGGACAGGGGGCGGAAATGAAAAACTGTTTTTT
clone_size: .; v_call: TRBV10-3; d_call: TRBD1; j_call: TRBJ2-4; cdr3_aa: CAISQQGEGKNIQYF; cdr3_nt: TGTGCCATCAGTCAACAGGGGGAAGGCAAAAACATTCAGTACTTC
clone_size: .; v_call: TRBV27; d_call: .; j_call: TRBJ1-5; cdr3_aa: CASTPGVNQPQHF; cdr3_nt: TGTGCCAGCACCCCAGGGGTCAATCAGCCCCAGCATTTT
clone_size: .; v_call: TRBV12-3/TRBV12-4; d_call: .; j_call: TRBJ2-2; cdr3_aa: CASMGDTRGELFF; cdr3_nt: TGTGCCAGCATGGGGGACACCCGCGGGGAGCTGTTTTTT
clone_size: .; v_call: TRBV18; d_call: TRBD1; j_call: TRBJ2-2; cdr3_aa: CASSFKTGSTGELFF; cdr3_nt: TGTGCCAGCTCATTCAAGACAGGGTCCACCGGGGAGCTGTTTTTT
clone_size: few; v_call: TRBV19; d_call: TRBD1; j_call: TRBJ1-5; cdr3_aa: CASSIVQGNQPQHF; cdr3_nt: TGTGCCAGTAGTATTGTACAGGGGAATCAGCCCCAGCATTTT
clone_size: .; v_call: TRBV19; d_call: TRBD1; j_call: TRBJ1-2; cdr3_aa: CASIRTGTNYGYTF; cdr3_nt: TGTGCCAGTATTCGGACAGGGACTAACTATGGCTACACCTTC
clone_size: .; v_call: TRBV5-4; d_call: TRBD1; j_call: TRBJ1-6; cdr3_aa: CASSLTGNYNSPLHF; cdr3_nt: TGTGCCAGCAGCCTGACAGGGAACTATAATTCACCCCTCCACTTT
clone_size: .; v_call: TRBV11-2; d_call: .; j_call: TRBJ2-7; cdr3_aa: CASSLDRISYEQYF; cdr3_nt: TGTGCCAGCAGCTTAGATCGTATCTCCTACGAGCAGTACTTC
clone_size: few; v_call: TRBV30; d_call: TRBD1; j_call: TRBJ1-4; cdr3_aa: CAWARDRVEKLFF; cdr3_nt: TGTGCCTGGGCCCGGGACAGGGTTGAAAAACTGTTTTTT
clone_size: once; v_call: TRBV28; d_call: TRBD2; j_call: TRBJ2-7; cdr3_aa: CASSSPTSGSINEQYF; cdr3_nt: TGTGCCAGCAGTTCACCCACTAGCGGGAGTATCAACGAGCAGTACTTC
clone_size: .; v_call: TRBV7-2; d_call: .; j_call: TRBJ1-2; cdr3_aa: CASSLPGAFYGYTF; cdr3_nt: TGTGCCAGCAGCTTACCGGGAGCCTTCTATGGCTACACCTTC
clone_size: .; v_call: TRBV18; d_call: .; j_call: TRBJ1-3; cdr3_aa: CASSSDTGFISGNTIYF; cdr3_nt: TGTGCCAGCTCAAGTGATACAGGGTTTATCTCTGGAAACACCATATATTTT
clone_size: .; v_call: TRBV3-1/TRBV3-2; d_call: TRBD2; j_call: TRBJ2-5; cdr3_aa: CASSPSVWASGGNQETQYF; cdr3_nt: TGTGCCAGCAGCCCGTCTGTCTGGGCTAGCGGGGGGAATCAAGAGACCCAGTACTTC
clone_size: .; v_call: TRBV4-2; d_call: TRBD1; j_call: TRBJ1-6; cdr3_aa: CASSPSGQGGTSPLHF; cdr3_nt: TGTGCCAGCAGCCCCTCAGGACAGGGCGGGACTTCACCCCTCCACTTT
clone_size: .; v_call: TRBV18; d_call: .; j_call: TRBJ2-6; cdr3_aa: CASSPPGAVGANVLTF; cdr3_nt: TGTGCCAGCTCACCACCGGGGGCTGTAGGGGCCAACGTCCTGACTTTC